These 23 T cell receptor beta chains originate from one sample sequenced in a study of cytomegalovirus exposure and HLA in healthy donors (dated by TCRdb to between 2016 and 2019). Receptor amplification or capture employed the immunoSEQ multiplex PCR assay. The multiplex PCR relied on a mix of 60 forward primers for TCR Vbeta segments and 13 reverse primers for TCR Jbeta segments. Imported from immuneACCESS, the table was reduced by TCRdb to in-frame sequences with V and J called. These copies leave out some clones; in studies compared against another copy, an unresolved V gene accounts for under half, and the cause of the remainder is not known. The sample table holds about 110,000 clones, of which roughly four fifths were seen once. The biggest ten clones account for 1.3% of the sample. The specimen was PBMCs. The receptors come from a woman in her thirties in good health and CMV-seronegative.

This clone appeared a few times. This chain connects TRBV10-3 to TRBJ1-4; the D gene is possibly TRBD1 (5 bases). Germline V lookup: CDR1 ENHRY, CDR2 SYGVKD. Deletions cut 10 bases from V and 6 bases from J, with 21 bases between. CDR3 length: 15 amino acids. CDR3 protein: CATWGGIGSDEKLFF. DNA of the CDR3: TGTGCCACCTGGGGGGGGATAGGGTCAGATGAAAAACTGTTTTTT.

V gene TRBV6-1 combines with J gene TRBJ2-5; D may be TRBD2 (5 bases). From germline, CDR1 is MNHNS and CDR2 SASEGT. The CDR3 has 14 amino acids. V was clipped by 6 bases and J by 3 bases, with 14 bases between them. The CDR3 loop is CASREAYTKETQYF. Written as DNA, the CDR3 is TGTGCCAGCAGGGAGGCCTATACTAAAGAGACCCAGTACTTC.

The chain joins TRBV19 to TRBJ2-1; tentatively, D is TRBD1 (6 bases). Germline lookup yields CDR1 LNHDA and CDR2 SQIVND (reference sequence). This CDR3 region has 13 residues. Trimming left V 5 bases short and J 4 bases short, with 9 bases between. Written as DNA, the CDR3 is TGTGCCAGTAGTGTGCAGGGGTACAATGAGCAGTTCTTC. Translation: CASSVQGYNEQFF.

V gene TRBV7-6 combines with J gene TRBJ1-5; no definite D call. The CDR3 is 15 residues long. Looked up from germline, CDR1 is SGHVS and CDR2 is FNYEAQ. V lost 1 base, J lost 4 bases, and 11 bases lay in between. For the CDR3, the DNA is TGTGCCAGCAGCTTAGAGGCTCGGGGAAATCAGCCCCAGCATTTT. It yields the protein CASSLEARGNQPQHF.

This clone was counted between two and nine times. The V call is TRBV6-5, the J call TRBJ1-6; 7 bases line up with TRBD1. This CDR3 contains 16 residues. J gave up 4 bases and V 4 bases, and 7 bases lay outside the gene matches. Per germline, CDR1 MNHEY and CDR2 SVGAGI. CDR3 protein: CASSSLTGPYNSPLHF. The CDR3 bases are TGTGCCAGCAGTTCCTTGACAGGGCCGTATAATTCACCCCTCCACTTT.

The chain has TRBV28 and TRBJ1-5, with a tentative D call TRBD1 (5 bases). The germline V gene encodes CDR1 MDHEN and CDR2 SYDVKM. The CDR3 has 15 residues. V shed 5 bases and J shed 6 bases, with 17 bases lying between them. CDR3 coding DNA: TGTGCCAGCAGTGTCGCTGGGGCAGGCAGTCAGCCCCAGCATTTT. It translates to CASSVAGAGSQPQHF.

This chain uses TRBV30 with TRBJ2-7, with D unclear. The CDR3 loop spans 11 amino acids. V was trimmed by 3 bases and J by 0 bases, leaving 3 bases between them. Germline V gene data show CDR1 as GTSNPN and CDR2 as SVGIG (reference sequence). CDR3 region: CAWSSSYEQYF. As DNA, the CDR3 is TGTGCCTGGAGCAGCTCCTACGAGCAGTACTTC.

V gene TRBV6-5 combines with J gene TRBJ1-1, with 7 nucleotides matching TRBD1. The V gene's germline CDR1 is MNHEY and CDR2 SVGAGI. The CDR3 length is 14 residues. J was trimmed by 4 bases and V by 2 bases; bases with no gene match: 4. The CDR3 bases are TGTGCCAGCAGTTACCGGACAGGTACCACTGAAGCTTTCTTT. Amino acid sequence: CASSYRTGTTEAFF.

The chain employs TRBV6-1 and TRBJ1-1; tentative D call: TRBD1 (5 bases). With 3 bases removed from V and 2 bases from J, the gap between germline ends came to 13 bases. In germline, CDR1 is MNHNS, CDR2 SASEGT. The CDR3 spans 15 residues. Here the CDR3 reads CASSDTSRTNTEAFF. The CDR3 DNA is TGTGCCAGCAGTGACACCAGCCGGACAAACACTGAAGCTTTCTTT.

V is TRBV14 and J is TRBJ2-3; D gene unclear. CDR1 is SGHDN and CDR2 is FVKESK in the germline V gene. V shed 4 bases and J shed 4 bases, with 18 bases lying between them. CDR3 length equals 16 residues. The CDR3: CASSPRRVSVADTQYF. In DNA, the CDR3 is TGTGCCAGCAGCCCGAGAAGAGTCTCCGTGGCAGATACGCAGTATTTT.

This clone was detected a few times. The rearrangement links TRBV7-2 to TRBJ1-6, with D perhaps matching TRBD1 (5 bases). The V end was cut by 1 base, the J end by 9 bases, with 19 bases between. The length of the CDR3 is 17 residues. CDR1 is SGHTA, CDR2 FQGNSA, per germline. The CDR3 bases are TGTGCCAGCAGCTTAGGGAACTTGCTAGGGGCAGGTTCACCCCTCCACTTT. This encodes CASSLGNLLGAGSPLHF.

The genes are TRBV5-1 and TRBJ2-7, with a possible D match to TRBD1 (6 bases). This CDR3 contains 13 residues. Trimming removed 5 bases at V and 3 bases at J, with 12 bases between. Germline loops: CDR1 SGHRS, CDR2 YFSETQ. The CDR3 region has the DNA TGCGCCAGCAGAACCGGGACAAACTACGAGCAGTACTTC. It is translated as CASRTGTNYEQYF.

V is TRBV19 and J is TRBJ1-5; possibly TRBD1 for D (6 bases). V was shortened by 4 bases and J by 3 bases, with 10 bases between the two germline ends. This CDR3 comprises 14 residues. The germline V gene encodes CDR1 LNHDA and CDR2 SQIVND (reference sequence). The CDR3 reads CASSTQGNNQPQHF. CDR3 bases: TGTGCCAGTAGTACACAGGGAAACAATCAGCCCCAGCATTTT.

J is TRBJ1-2 and V is TRBV29-1; possibly TRBD1 for D (6 bases). The germline V gene encodes CDR1 SQVTM and CDR2 ANQGSEA. CDR3 length: 14 residues. V gave up 6 bases and J gave up 4 bases, with 18 bases separating them. In DNA form, the CDR3 reads TGCAGCGTGGGCATGGAGAGAGGGGGCTATGGCTACACCTTC. Translation gives CSVGMERGGYGYTF. The full variable domain, rest sourced from reference TRBV29-1 and TRBJ1-2, is SAVISQKPSRDICQRGTSLTIQCQVDSQVTMMFWYRQQPGQSLTLIATANQGSEATYESGFVIDKFPISRPNLTFSTLTVSNMSPEDSSIYLCSVGMERGGYGYTFGSGTRLTVV.

The chain combines TRBV5-5 with TRBJ2-7; D ambiguous. CDR3 length: 12 residues. Trimming removed 5 bases from V and 6 bases from J, with 12 bases in between. The germline gives CDR1 SGHKS, CDR2 YYEKEE (reference sequence). The DNA for the CDR3 is TGTGCCAGCAGGACCGAACTACGCGAGCAGTACTTC. Protein product: CASRTELREQYF.

This chain connects TRBV13 to TRBJ2-7; D ambiguous. Trimming removed 3 bases from V and 3 bases from J, with 6 bases in between. Germline V gives CDR1 PRHDT, CDR2 FYEKMQ (reference sequence). The CDR3 is 12 residues long. The CDR3 DNA is TGTGCCAGCAGCTTGCTCAGCTACGAGCAGTACTTC. It translates to CASSLLSYEQYF.

This rearrangement joins TRBV4-1 to TRBJ2-1, with D possibly TRBD2 on 5 matching bases. This CDR3 is 16 amino acids long. V was trimmed by 1 base and J by 5 bases, leaving 15 bases between them. CDR1 MGHRA and CDR2 YSYEKL come from the germline V gene. The CDR3 sequence is CASSQGSGLEDNEQFF. In DNA form, the CDR3 reads TGCGCCAGCAGCCAAGGGAGTGGACTCGAAGACAATGAGCAGTTCTTC.

The CDR3 coding sequence is TGTGCCAGCAGCCAGGGACAGGGCATCGTTCGGGAGCAGTACTTC. It translates to CASSQGQGIVREQYF. The V call is TRBV7-8, the J call TRBJ2-7, with 9 nucleotides matching TRBD1. This CDR3 has 15 amino acids. Trimming at V came to 5 bases and at J to 7 bases, leaving 12 bases not matched to a gene. Germline V gene lookup returns CDR1 SGHVS and CDR2 FQNEAQ.

The chain recombines TRBV18 with TRBJ1-1, with 9 nucleotides matching TRBD1. This CDR3 comprises 16 residues. Germline CDR1 reads KGHSH; CDR2 reads LQKENI. V was clipped by 5 bases and J by 0 bases; unmatched bases: 7. The CDR3 nucleotides are TGTGCCAGCTCATCACAGGGGGCGCATATGAACACTGAAGCTTTCTTT. It codes for CASSSQGAHMNTEAFF.

The chain joins TRBV6-5 to TRBJ1-4; 7 nucleotides agree with TRBD1. Germline assignment: CDR1 MNHEY and CDR2 SVGAGI. The CDR3 has 12 residues. J gave up 8 bases and V 5 bases, and 2 bases lay outside the gene matches. The CDR3 loop reads CASSPDREKLFF. CDR3 nucleotides: TGTGCCAGCAGTCCGGACAGGGAAAAACTGTTTTTT.

This clone was recorded once. V gene TRBV6-5 combines with J gene TRBJ2-7, with 8 bases identical to TRBD1. The CDR3 sequence is 15 residues long. V lost 2 bases, J lost 4 bases, and 7 bases stayed unmatched. Germline V gene sequence: CDR1 MNHEY, CDR2 SVGAGI. The CDR3 nucleotides read TGTGCCAGCAGTTACAAAGGACAGGGCTTATACGAGCAGTACTTC. Translation: CASSYKGQGLYEQYF.

The chain couples TRBV19 to TRBJ1-2; TRBD1 matches at 7 bases. The CDR3 extends over 13 amino acids. Unmatched junction bases numbered 9, after V lost 7 bases and J lost 7 bases. Germline values: CDR1 LNHDA, CDR2 SQIVND (reference sequence). The CDR3 DNA reads TGTGCCAGTAATCACAGACAGGGACGTGGCTACACCTTC. Translation gives CASNHRQGRGYTF.

This clone is classed as medium-sized (0.01 to 0.1%). The chain recombines TRBV6-5 with TRBJ1-5; 9 bases are shared with TRBD1. The CDR3 totals 15 residues. Trimming took 5 bases from V and 4 from J; bases not matched to a gene: 6. CDR1 is MNHEY and CDR2 is SVGAGI in the germline V gene. In DNA, the CDR3 is TGTGCCAGCAGTCCCGGGACAGGGCTGAATCAGCCCCAGCATTTT. Its translation is CASSPGTGLNQPQHF.